One and the same sample provided the 27 T cell receptor beta chains below, sequenced in a study of brain T cells in children with intractable seizures. TCRdb keeps only in-frame clones here, not all; method: immunoSEQ multiplex PCR. The sample consists of about 76,000 clones, just over 90% of them appearing once. The source was peripheral blood, collected at surgery. The receptor source for this set is a boy less than two years old with tuberous sclerosis and intractable seizures.

The chain couples TRBV3-1 (or the pseudogene TRBV3-2) to TRBJ1-1, with D hard to call. The CDR3 is made up of 16 amino acids. Trimming cost V 0 bases and J 1 base, with 12 bases left between them. The germline V gene has CDR1 LGHDT and CDR2 YNNKEL (reference sequence). For the CDR3, the DNA is TGTGCCAGCAGCCAAGATGAGGGATTAGCGAACACTGAAGCTTTCTTT. Amino acid sequence: CASSQDEGLANTEAFF.

V gene TRBV2 combines with J gene TRBJ1-2; no reliable D call. There are 12 residues in the CDR3. Per the germline V gene, CDR1 is SNHLY and CDR2 is FYNNEI. Deletions cut 7 bases from V and 14 bases from J, with 20 bases between. The CDR3 DNA reads TGTGCCAGCACCGTGGGAGGGAGCGCCGGTACCTTC. Amino acid sequence: CASTVGGSAGTF.

The genes are TRBV27 and TRBJ2-6; D not resolved. The CDR3 is 16 amino acids. V dropped 3 bases and J dropped 1 base, with 10 bases sitting between them. Germline loops: CDR1 MNHEY, CDR2 SMNVEV (reference sequence). CDR3 coding DNA: TGTGCCAGCAGTTTGCAGACGACTTCTGGGGCCAACGTCCTGACTTTC. It codes for CASSLQTTSGANVLTF.

The chain recombines TRBV27 with TRBJ2-1, with 9 positions matching TRBD1. This CDR3 has 18 residues. Per the germline V gene, CDR1 is MNHEY and CDR2 is SMNVEV (reference sequence). The V and J ends lost 5 bases and 5 bases, in that order; junction bases with no gene match: 16. The CDR3 region is CASSPPSTGTGLHNEQFF. DNA of the CDR3: TGTGCCAGCAGTCCTCCATCGACCGGGACAGGGCTTCACAATGAGCAGTTCTTC.

V gene TRBV27 combines with J gene TRBJ1-2, with 9 bases matching TRBD1. Trimming at V came to 5 bases and at J to 8 bases, leaving 15 bases not matched to a gene. The CDR3 length is 16 residues. Per the germline V gene, CDR1 is MNHEY and CDR2 is SMNVEV (reference sequence). Here the CDR3 DNA reads TGTGCCAGCAGTCCCCTGAACAGGGGGCCTACGGGGGGCTACACCTTC. Residues: CASSPLNRGPTGGYTF.

The chain uses TRBV30 and TRBJ2-7, with D perhaps TRBD1 (6 bases). Germline lookup yields CDR1 GTSNPN and CDR2 SVGIG (reference sequence). Between the trimmed V and J ends, which lost 0 bases and 1 base, there was a span of 13 bases. The CDR3 is 15 residues long. CDR3 sequence reads: CAWSVHRDRSYEQYF. DNA of the CDR3: TGTGCCTGGAGTGTACACAGGGATCGTTCCTACGAGCAGTACTTC.

In this sample, this clone turned up once. J is TRBJ2-6 and V is TRBV2; D might be TRBD2 (6 bases). V dropped 7 bases and J dropped 4 bases, with 17 bases sitting between them. Germline-derived CDR1 and CDR2 are SNHLY and FYNNEI. This CDR3 is 16 amino acids long. This CDR3 reads CASNPRRGSGANVLTF. The DNA for the CDR3 is TGTGCCAGCAACCCCCGGCGGGGCTCCGGGGCCAACGTCCTGACTTTC.

The chain couples TRBV6-6 to TRBJ1-2, with D unclear. This CDR3 comprises 13 residues. V lost 10 bases, J lost 8 bases, and 20 bases lay in between. Germline values: CDR1 MNHNY, CDR2 SVGAGI (reference sequence). CDR3 residues: CANRPGPFRGYTF. In DNA, the CDR3 is TGTGCCAACCGACCGGGCCCCTTTCGGGGCTACACCTTC.

Details on this clone: Relative to the germline gene, one junction end is altered; a read error may explain this. The rearrangement joins TRBV30 to TRBJ1-2, with D unclear. The germline gives CDR1 GTSNPN, CDR2 SVGIG (reference sequence). This CDR3 region has 13 residues. CDR3 sequence (DNA): TGTGCCTGGAGTGCCGGCCGGTCAGTGATCGCCGGATTC. Translated, it gives CAWSAGRSVIAGF. The full variable domain, in which reference TRBV30 and TRBJ1-2 provide the parts outside the CDR3, is SQTIHQWPATLVQPVGSPLSLECTVEGTSNPNLYWYRQAAGRGLQLLFYSVGIGQISSEVPQNLSASRPQDRQFILSSKKLLLSDSGFYLCAWSAGRSVIAGFGSGTRLTVV.

The chain is built from TRBV7-3 and TRBJ2-1, with 7 bases identical to TRBD2. V lost 2 bases to trimming and J lost 5 bases; unmatched junction nucleotides: 6. Germline CDR1 and CDR2: SGHTA and FQGTGA. This CDR3 is built from 15 residues. The chain's CDR3 is CASSLLASGNNEQFF. The CDR3 nucleotides are TGTGCCAGCAGCTTACTCGCTAGCGGAAACAATGAGCAGTTCTTC.

The chain couples TRBV5-4 to TRBJ1-2; a weak D match, TRBD1 (5 bases). This CDR3 region has 12 residues. From germline, CDR1 is SGHNT and CDR2 YYREEE (reference sequence). The V end was cut by 4 bases, the J end by 8 bases, with 12 bases between. CDR3 sequence reads: CASSTQGGGYTF. CDR3 bases: TGTGCCAGCAGCACTCAGGGTGGCGGCTACACCTTC. The full variable domain, with the rest looked up from reference TRBV5-4 and TRBJ1-2, is ETGVTQSPTHLIKTRGQQVTLRCSSQSGHNTVSWYQQALGQGPQFIFQYYREEENGRGNFPPRFSGLQFPNYSSELNVNALELDDSALYLCASSTQGGGYTFGSGTRLTVV.

This clone was detected only a few times. The chain carries TRBV2 and TRBJ1-1; D call uncertain. The CDR3 consists of 12 residues. Germline V gene data show CDR1 as SNHLY and CDR2 as FYNNEI. The ends were cut back, 8 bases at V and 3 bases at J, with 10 bases in the middle. The DNA of the CDR3 is TGTGCCAGCTTTTCGGAGTACACTGAAGCTTTCTTT. It encodes CASFSEYTEAFF.

The genes are TRBV6-5 and TRBJ2-3; 9 nucleotides agree with TRBD2. Trimming removed 10 bases from V and 2 bases from J; junction bases left unmatched: 7. Germline loops: CDR1 MNHEY, CDR2 SVGAGI. The CDR3 loop spans 14 amino acids. CDR3: CATKTSGNTDTQYF. The CDR3 coding sequence is TGTGCCACCAAGACTAGCGGTAACACAGATACGCAGTATTTT.

V usage is TRBV9 and J usage is TRBJ2-3; D unclear. Trimming stripped 1 base from V and 3 bases from J, with 6 bases between. The germline V gene has CDR1 SGDLS and CDR2 YYNGEE. The CDR3 is made up of 13 amino acids. The CDR3 DNA reads TGTGCCAGCAGCGTATTGGCGACAGATACGCAGTATTTT. The encoded protein is CASSVLATDTQYF.

The V call is TRBV19, the J call TRBJ1-2; D is perhaps TRBD1 (5 bases). Trimming left V 0 bases short and J 4 bases short, with 21 bases between. Germline CDR1 and CDR2: LNHDA and SQIVND (reference sequence). CDR3 length equals 18 residues. The CDR3 protein is CASSIDLLAGGRLYGYTF. The CDR3 nucleotides are TGTGCCAGTAGTATAGATCTCCTGGCGGGGGGTCGACTCTATGGCTACACCTTC.

This clone was counted a few times. V and J are TRBV10-2 and TRBJ1-1; the match to TRBD1 covers 7 bases. Germline assignment: CDR1 WSHSY and CDR2 SAAADI. The CDR3 totals 14 residues. The V and J ends lost 8 bases and 2 bases, in that order; junction bases with no gene match: 8. CDR3 nucleotides: TGCGCCAGCGCGGAGACAGGGTTAAACACTGAAGCTTTCTTT. Protein sequence: CASAETGLNTEAFF.

The J gene is TRBJ2-2, the V gene TRBV7-3; D not resolved. Trimming cost V 6 bases and J 4 bases, with 18 bases left between them. There are 16 residues in the CDR3. CDR1 and CDR2 from the germline V gene are SGHTA and FQGTGA. In nucleotides, the CDR3 is TGTGCCAGCAGTACTGGAACCTATCGATCCACCGGGGAGCTGTTTTTT. Translation gives CASSTGTYRSTGELFF.

DNA for the CDR3: TGTGCCAGCAGCCAATCGAGGACTAGCGGCACCGGGGAGCTGTTTTTT. It codes for CASSQSRTSGTGELFF. The chain carries TRBV3-1 (or the pseudogene TRBV3-2) and TRBJ2-2; 10 bases line up with TRBD2. The CDR3 sequence is 16 residues long. Germline values: CDR1 LGHDT, CDR2 YNNKEL (reference sequence). Unmatched junction bases numbered 4, after V lost 2 bases and J lost 4 bases.

V is TRBV5-1 and J is TRBJ2-1; tentatively, D is TRBD2 (5 bases). The length of the CDR3 is 13 residues. CDR1 and CDR2 from the germline V gene are SGHRS and YFSETQ. V lost 0 bases, J lost 5 bases, and 6 bases lay in between. CDR3: CASSLAGNNEQFF. The CDR3 DNA reads as TGCGCCAGCAGCTTGGCGGGAAACAATGAGCAGTTCTTC. Drawing the rest from reference TRBV5-1 and TRBJ2-1, the complete variable domain is KAGVTQTPRYLIKTRGQQVTLSCSPISGHRSVSWYQQTPGQGLQFLFEYFSETQRNKGNFPGRFSGRQFSNSRSEMNVSTLELGDSALYLCASSLAGNNEQFFGPGTRLTVL.

The CDR3 spells CASSTLEGFAGNTIYF. DNA for the CDR3: TGTGCCAGCAGTACCTTAGAGGGATTTGCCGGAAACACCATATATTTT. The V gene is TRBV3-1 (or the pseudogene TRBV3-2), the J gene TRBJ1-3; D is ambiguous. The germline V gene has CDR1 LGHDT and CDR2 YNNKEL (reference sequence). The CDR3 contains 16 residues. With 6 bases removed from V and 4 bases from J, the gap between germline ends came to 19 bases.

The chain combines TRBV30 with TRBJ1-1, with 7 bases identical to TRBD1. This CDR3 is built from 16 residues. V shed 1 base and J 4 bases; nucleotides not matched to a gene: 12. In germline, CDR1 is GTSNPN, CDR2 SVGIG (reference sequence). The CDR3 region has the DNA TGTGCCTGGAGTGATAGGGGGCGAAGGTTGAGCACTGAAGCTTTCTTT. It codes for CAWSDRGRRLSTEAFF.

This chain joins TRBV24-1 and TRBJ1-1, with D perhaps matching TRBD1 (5 bases). This CDR3 is built from 14 residues. V lost 8 bases to trimming and J lost 5 bases, with 17 bases between them. In germline, CDR1 is KGHDR, CDR2 SFDVKD. CDR3 loop: CATTGPGTGTEAFF. The CDR3 region has the DNA TGTGCCACCACCGGACCAGGGACTGGTACTGAAGCTTTCTTT.

This chain joins TRBV7-9 and TRBJ2-5, with D perhaps TRBD2 (5 bases). The V end was cut by 5 bases, the J end by 4 bases, with 23 bases between. Germline CDR1 is SEHNR and CDR2 is FQNEAQ (reference sequence). The CDR3 is 17 residues long. The CDR3 is CASSPLSGRVFGETQYF. CDR3 coding DNA: TGTGCCAGCAGCCCACTCTCCGGGCGGGTCTTTGGAGAGACCCAGTACTTC.

V usage is TRBV14 and J usage is TRBJ2-5, with 7 bases aligning to TRBD2. Trimming took 1 base from V and 4 from J; bases not matched to a gene: 9. The CDR3 runs 16 residues. Looked up from germline, CDR1 is SGHDN and CDR2 is FVKESK. The CDR3 coding sequence is TGTGCCAGCAGCCAAGTAAGAACGGGAGGAGGAGAGACCCAGTACTTC. It yields the protein CASSQVRTGGGETQYF.

J is TRBJ1-2 and V is TRBV7-3; 9 bases agree with TRBD1. The CDR3 length is 16 residues. V shed 3 bases and J 4 bases; nucleotides not matched to a gene: 9. Germline CDR1 reads SGHTA; CDR2 reads FQGTGA. The CDR3 sequence: CASSLSWTGVSYGYTF. In DNA form, the CDR3 reads TGTGCCAGCAGCTTGAGTTGGACAGGGGTGTCCTATGGCTACACCTTC. The whole variable domain, filled in from reference TRBV7-3 and TRBJ1-2, reads GAGVSQTPSNKVTEKGKYVELRCDPISGHTALYWYRQSLGQGPEFLIYFQGTGAADDSGLPNDRFFAVRPEGSVSTLKIQRTERGDSAVYLCASSLSWTGVSYGYTFGSGTRLTVV.

This clone came up once. The V call is TRBV24-1, the J call TRBJ2-7; no clear D gene. The CDR3 runs to 16 residues. Germline-derived CDR1 and CDR2 are KGHDR and SFDVKD. The germline V and J ends were trimmed by 3 bases and 2 bases, with 16 bases remaining between them. This CDR3 is CATSDRDTLGTYEQYF. As DNA, the CDR3 is TGTGCCACCAGTGATCGCGACACCCTAGGGACCTACGAGCAGTACTTC.

The V gene is TRBV4-1, the J gene TRBJ2-1, with TRBD1 identical over 7 bases. Germline V gene lookup returns CDR1 MGHRA and CDR2 YSYEKL. V shed 4 bases, J shed 5 bases, and the junction held 14 bases outside the gene matches. The CDR3 is 17 amino acids. The CDR3 reads CASSLPPTGTLDNEQFF. Here the CDR3 DNA reads TGCGCCAGCAGCCTCCCGCCGACAGGGACACTGGACAATGAGCAGTTCTTC.